The 21 T cell receptor beta chains presented below share a single source sample, sequenced in a study of shared clonotypes between healthy human individuals. The table came from immunoSEQ multiplex PCR; TCRdb's copy has only in-frame clones and leaves some out. This table has about 2.5 million clones, roughly 90% appearing once. Sequenced: naive CD4+ T cells from PBMCs. Subset denoted: CD45RA+ positively selected. The receptors come from a man aged 18 to 29 in good health. Some clones in this sample may be carry-over from other donors' samples.

The chain links TRBV5-1 to TRBJ1-1, with 8 nucleotides matching TRBD1. CDR1 and CDR2 (germline): SGHRS, YFSETQ. This CDR3 contains 14 residues. V lost 7 bases, J lost 6 bases, and 11 bases stayed unmatched. The CDR3 DNA sequence: TGCGCCAGCGGTTCAGGGGGCGGGGAGGCTGAAGCTTTCTTT. Its translation is CASGSGGGEAEAFF. The full variable domain, its missing parts supplied by reference TRBV5-1 and TRBJ1-1, is KAGVTQTPRYLIKTRGQQVTLSCSPISGHRSVSWYQQTPGQGLQFLFEYFSETQRNKGNFPGRFSGRQFSNSRSEMNVSTLELGDSALYLCASGSGGGEAEAFFGQGTRLTVV.

A single count supports this clone. CDR3 sequence reads: CASSLVLAGGPGPEQYF. In DNA, the CDR3 is TGCGCCAGCAGCTTGGTCCTAGCGGGAGGGCCTGGGCCCGAGCAGTACTTC. The chain employs TRBV5-1 and TRBJ2-7; 12 nucleotides match TRBD2. The V gene's germline CDR1 is SGHRS and CDR2 YFSETQ. The ends lost 0 bases at V and 6 bases at J; junction bases unmatched: 10. The CDR3 has 17 amino acids.

The chain couples TRBV28 to TRBJ1-2; TRBD1 aligns across 9 bases. This CDR3 comprises 15 residues. Per the germline V gene, CDR1 is MDHEN and CDR2 is SYDVKM. Trimming cost V 1 base and J 6 bases; bases outside gene matches: 6. The CDR3 reads CASSLYVGQGDGYTF. CDR3 nucleotide sequence: TGTGCCAGCAGTTTATATGTGGGACAGGGAGATGGCTACACCTTC.

The J gene is TRBJ2-1, the V gene TRBV18; TRBD2 aligns across 9 bases. The V gene end was trimmed by 0 bases and the J gene end by 0 bases; junction bases not matched to a gene: 6. CDR1 KGHSH and CDR2 LQKENI come from the germline V gene. This CDR3 is built from 18 residues. CDR3 in amino acids: CASSPPSVAGASYNEQFF. CDR3 bases: TGTGCCAGCTCACCACCGTCGGTAGCGGGAGCCTCCTACAATGAGCAGTTCTTC.

The count of this clone is one. The chain employs TRBV9 and TRBJ1-5; D might be TRBD1 (5 bases). V lost 0 bases and J lost 7, with 11 bases in between. The CDR3 runs 14 residues. Germline V CDR1 and CDR2: SGDLS, YYNGEE. CDR3 residues: CASSVGTGPQPQHF. The CDR3 DNA reads as TGTGCCAGCAGCGTAGGAACGGGACCCCAGCCCCAGCATTTT.

The V gene is TRBV6-4, the J gene TRBJ2-3; D is unresolved. Germline assignment: CDR1 MRHNA and CDR2 SNTAGT. Trimming took off 6 bases at V and 3 bases at J, with 22 bases between the two ends. The CDR3 totals 17 residues. CDR3 in DNA: TGTGCCAGCAGCGAACCTTCTCGCGCCCTCTTGACAGATACGCAGTATTTT. Amino acid sequence: CASSEPSRALLTDTQYF.

CDR3 nucleotide sequence: TGTGCCAGCAGTGATCTTCAGGGAACGCTAGCCAAAAACATTCAGTACTTC. Encoded protein: CASSDLQGTLAKNIQYF. The chain carries TRBV6-1 and TRBJ2-4, with a tentative D call TRBD1 (5 bases). CDR1 and CDR2 from the germline V gene are MNHNS and SASEGT. The CDR3 loop spans 17 amino acids. V was cut by 3 bases and J by 0 bases, with 15 bases left in between.

V is TRBV4-2 and J is TRBJ2-1, with D perhaps matching TRBD2 (7 bases). The V gene lost 6 bases and the J gene lost 5 bases, with 17 bases spanning the gap. Germline CDR1 and CDR2: LGHNA and YNFKEQ. The CDR3 has 15 amino acids. CDR3 protein: CASRGASGYNNEQFF. CDR3 DNA: TGTGCCAGCAGGGGGGCTAGCGGTTACAACAATGAGCAGTTCTTC.

V is TRBV4-2 and J is TRBJ1-1; tentative D call: TRBD1 (6 bases). Trimming took off 1 base at V and 3 bases at J, with 15 bases between the two ends. Germline CDR1 and CDR2: LGHNA and YNFKEQ. The CDR3 length is 16 residues. CDR3: CASSQGPGEGDTEAFF. The DNA for the CDR3 is TGTGCCAGCAGCCAAGGGCCAGGGGAAGGGGACACTGAAGCTTTCTTT.

This chain joins TRBV2 and TRBJ2-7; 9 bases match TRBD1. Trimming took 7 bases from V and 7 from J; bases not matched to a gene: 14. The CDR3 is 15 residues long. Germline V gene lookup returns CDR1 SNHLY and CDR2 FYNNEI. The CDR3 region is CASTNPGTGLGEQYF. CDR3 coding DNA: TGTGCCAGCACCAATCCCGGGACAGGGCTCGGGGAGCAGTACTTC.

The rearrangement joins TRBV11-3 to TRBJ1-1; D may be TRBD1 (5 bases). The germline V gene has CDR1 SGHNT and CDR2 YENEEA. Trimming left V 3 bases short and J 5 bases short, with 10 bases between. The CDR3 contains 13 residues. DNA for the CDR3: TGTGCCAGCAGCTTCAGGGCGGGGACTGAAGCTTTCTTT. The encoded protein is CASSFRAGTEAFF.

The V call is TRBV10-2, the J call TRBJ2-7, with TRBD1 identical over 8 bases. The CDR3 totals 15 residues. The V gene end was trimmed by 7 bases and the J gene end by 2 bases; junction bases not matched to a gene: 10. Germline V gene sequence: CDR1 WSHSY, CDR2 SAAADI. The CDR3 DNA reads as TGCGCCAGCAAAATGGGGCAGGGGGCCCCCTACGAGCAGTACTTC. It yields the protein CASKMGQGAPYEQYF.

For this clone: This likely comes from a read error, as the CDR3 has no conserved phenylalanine or tryptophan at its end. No DNA is shown, since the ends of the CDR3 on it are uncertain; the CDR3 is the one TCRdb lists. The rearrangement joins TRBV12-2 to TRBJ2-7; the table's D gene call, TRBD2, was not cross checked with the DNA. TRBV12-2 is given as a pseudogene. The length of the CDR3 is 10 amino acids, counting both ends. Here the CDR3 reads CASRFPTNSG.

The V gene is TRBV7-9, the J gene TRBJ1-2; the match to TRBD1 covers 12 bases. J gave up 8 bases and V 5 bases, and 21 bases lay outside the gene matches. Germline CDR1 and CDR2: SEHNR and FQNEAQ (reference sequence). The CDR3 extends over 19 amino acids. The CDR3 sequence: CASSRLDQPGTGGGWGYTF. CDR3 sequence (DNA): TGTGCCAGCAGCCGGCTTGACCAACCTGGGACAGGGGGCGGGTGGGGCTACACCTTC.

This clone is a singleton in its sample. This sequence joins TRBV5-4 and TRBJ2-3; 8 bases match TRBD1. This CDR3 comprises 14 residues. Trimming removed 0 bases from V and 4 bases from J; junction bases left unmatched: 1. Germline CDR1 and CDR2: SGHNT and YYREEE (reference sequence). CDR3: CASSLEQGADTQYF. CDR3 sequence (DNA): TGTGCCAGCAGCTTGGAACAGGGGGCAGATACGCAGTATTTT.

This clone was seen only once. CDR3 sequence reads: CAINRQGVDTEAFF. The CDR3 bases are TGTGCCATCAATCGACAGGGGGTGGACACTGAAGCTTTCTTT. The chain links TRBV10-3 to TRBJ1-1, with TRBD1 identical over 9 bases. The V segment lost 7 bases and the J segment 3 bases; nucleotides outside the gene matches: 6. The CDR3 has 14 amino acids. Germline loops: CDR1 ENHRY, CDR2 SYGVKD.

This clone was picked up one time. The J gene is TRBJ2-5, the V gene TRBV4-3; the match to TRBD1 covers 9 bases. The ends lost 1 base at V and 0 bases at J; junction bases unmatched: 0. This CDR3 is built from 15 residues. Germline V gives CDR1 LGHNA, CDR2 YSLEER. The CDR3 nucleotides are TGCGCCAGCAGCCAAGGGACAGGGGACCAAGAGACCCAGTACTTC. Encoded protein: CASSQGTGDQETQYF.

The chain recombines TRBV6-6 with TRBJ2-2; D possibly corresponds to TRBD1 (5 bases). The germline V gene encodes CDR1 MNHNY and CDR2 SVGAGI (reference sequence). The CDR3 has 14 amino acids. V shed 0 bases and J shed 8 bases, with 10 bases lying between them. The CDR3 sequence is CASSYSSGLGELFF. CDR3 nucleotides: TGTGCCAGCAGTTACTCTTCAGGGCTGGGGGAGCTGTTTTTT.

The CDR3 coding sequence is TGTGCCAGCAGTTACCCGACTAGCAATGGAAATGAGCAGTTCTTC. Translation gives CASSYPTSNGNEQFF. V usage is TRBV6-5 and J usage is TRBJ2-1, with TRBD2 identical over 7 bases. This CDR3 spans 15 amino acids. V shed 2 bases and J 7 bases; nucleotides not matched to a gene: 8. Looked up from germline, CDR1 is MNHEY and CDR2 is SVGAGI.

CDR3 residues: CASSNQREVIREQFF. The DNA for the CDR3 is TGTGCCAGCAGCAACCAGCGGGAGGTCATACGGGAGCAGTTCTTC. V usage is TRBV6-5 and J usage is TRBJ2-1; 9 bases fit TRBD2. This CDR3 comprises 15 residues. The germline V gene encodes CDR1 MNHEY and CDR2 SVGAGI. J lost 10 bases, V lost 6 bases, and 13 bases had no gene match.

The V gene is TRBV5-1, the J gene TRBJ2-1; maybe TRBD2 (5 bases). The CDR3 contains 11 residues. V gave up 6 bases and J gave up 8 bases, with 9 bases separating them. Germline CDR1 and CDR2: SGHRS and YFSETQ. The DNA for the CDR3 is TGCGCCAGCACCGAGGGAGATGAGCAGTTCTTC. Residues: CASTEGDEQFF.